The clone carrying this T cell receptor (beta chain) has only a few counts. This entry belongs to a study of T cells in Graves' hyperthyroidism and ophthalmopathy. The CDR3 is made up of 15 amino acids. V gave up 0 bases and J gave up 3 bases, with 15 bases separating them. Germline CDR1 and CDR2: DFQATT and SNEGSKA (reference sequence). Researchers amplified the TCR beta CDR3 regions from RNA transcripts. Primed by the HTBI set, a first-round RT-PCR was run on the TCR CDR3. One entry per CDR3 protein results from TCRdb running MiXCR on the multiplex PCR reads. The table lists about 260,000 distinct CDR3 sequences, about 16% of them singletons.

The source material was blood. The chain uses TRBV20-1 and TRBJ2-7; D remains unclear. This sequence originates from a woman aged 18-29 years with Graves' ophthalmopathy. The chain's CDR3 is CSARDRYTFGYEQYF. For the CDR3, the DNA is TGCAGTGCTAGAGATCGGTATACTTTCGGCTACGAGCAGTACTTC.